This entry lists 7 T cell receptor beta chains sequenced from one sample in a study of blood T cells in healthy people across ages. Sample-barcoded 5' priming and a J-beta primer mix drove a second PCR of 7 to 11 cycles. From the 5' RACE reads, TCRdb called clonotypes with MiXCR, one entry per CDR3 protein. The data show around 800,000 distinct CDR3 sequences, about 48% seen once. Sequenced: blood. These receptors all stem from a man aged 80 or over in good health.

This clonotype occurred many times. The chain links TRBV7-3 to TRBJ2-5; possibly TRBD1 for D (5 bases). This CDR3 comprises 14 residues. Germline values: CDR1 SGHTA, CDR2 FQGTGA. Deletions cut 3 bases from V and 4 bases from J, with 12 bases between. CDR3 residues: CASSLGLGPETQYF. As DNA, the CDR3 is TGTGCCAGCAGCTTGGGCCTGGGGCCAGAGACCCAGTACTTC.

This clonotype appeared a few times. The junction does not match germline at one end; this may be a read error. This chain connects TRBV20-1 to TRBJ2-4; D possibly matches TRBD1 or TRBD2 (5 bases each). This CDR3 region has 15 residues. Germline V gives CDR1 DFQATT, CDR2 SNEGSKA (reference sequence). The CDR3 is CSARVAGAVKNIQYF. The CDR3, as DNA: TGCAGTGCGAGAGTCGCCGGGGCTGTGAAAAACATTCAGTACTTC.

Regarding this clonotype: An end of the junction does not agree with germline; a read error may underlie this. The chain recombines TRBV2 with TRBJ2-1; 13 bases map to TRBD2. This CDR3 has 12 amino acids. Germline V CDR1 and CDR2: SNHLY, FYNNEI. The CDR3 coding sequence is TGTGCCAGCAGCGAAGGGACTAGCGGGACGTTCTTC. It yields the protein CASSEGTSGTFF.

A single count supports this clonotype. The CDR3 nucleotides are TGTGCCAGCAGTTACGGCAGGACAGCCTACGAGCAGTACTTC. It yields the protein CASSYGRTAYEQYF. V is TRBV6-5 and J is TRBJ2-7; a possible D gene is TRBD1 (6 bases). The length of the CDR3 is 14 residues. V was trimmed by 2 bases and J by 2 bases, leaving 10 bases between them. Germline V gene data show CDR1 as MNHEY and CDR2 as SVGAGI.

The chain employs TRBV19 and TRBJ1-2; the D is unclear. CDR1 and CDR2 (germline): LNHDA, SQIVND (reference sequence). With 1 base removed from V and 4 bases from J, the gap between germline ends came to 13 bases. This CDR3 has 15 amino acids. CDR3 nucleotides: TGTGCCAGTAGTATAGGTGGCCGACGAATCTATGGCTACACCTTC. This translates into CASSIGGRRIYGYTF.

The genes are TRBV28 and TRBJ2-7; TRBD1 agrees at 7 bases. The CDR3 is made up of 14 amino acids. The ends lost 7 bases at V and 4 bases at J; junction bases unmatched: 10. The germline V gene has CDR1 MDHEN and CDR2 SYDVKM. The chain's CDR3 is CASKLPGQLYEQYF. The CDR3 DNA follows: TGTGCCAGCAAGTTGCCGGGACAGTTATACGAGCAGTACTTC.

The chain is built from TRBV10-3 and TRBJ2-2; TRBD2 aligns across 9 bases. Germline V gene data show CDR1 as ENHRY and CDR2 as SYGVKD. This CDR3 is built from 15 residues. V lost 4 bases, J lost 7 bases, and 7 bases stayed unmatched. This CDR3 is CAISGGGRAGGELFF. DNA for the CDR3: TGTGCCATCAGTGGCGGCGGGAGGGCCGGCGGGGAGCTGTTTTTT.